The rows below give T cell receptor beta chains drawn from one sample of a study of shared clonotypes between healthy human individuals. Produced via immunoSEQ multiplex PCR; TCRdb's table is partial and in-frame only. The data contain 1.5 million to 2.5 million clones, approximately 94% of them singletons. The sample was naive CD8+ T cells sorted from blood. These receptors all stem from a man between 18 and 35 years old in good health. CDR3s include the opening cysteine and the closing phenylalanine or tryptophan. A D gene is named only where the DNA matches it firmly. Clone size appears in some rows only: once, few, many, or a class for an expanded clone.

D: NA; V: TRBV27; J: TRBJ2-1; size: NA; CDR3: CASTPLGGGNEQFF; DNA: TGTGCCAGCACCCCACTGGGAGGGGGAAATGAGCAGTTCTTC
D: TRBD1; V: TRBV4-1; J: TRBJ1-5; size: NA; CDR3: CASSVTGQGDQPQHF; DNA: TGCGCCAGCAGCGTTACGGGACAGGGCGATCAGCCCCAGCATTTT
D: NA; V: TRBV7-9; J: TRBJ1-1; size: NA; CDR3: CASSPSLAEAFF; DNA: TGTGCCAGCAGCCCTAGTCTAGCAGAAGCTTTCTTT
D: NA; V: TRBV7-9; J: TRBJ2-5; size: NA; CDR3: CASSLVRTEETQYF; DNA: TGTGCCAGCAGCTTAGTTCGGACAGAAGAGACCCAGTACTTC
D: TRBD2; V: TRBV7-9; J: TRBJ2-2; size: NA; CDR3: CASSSREVRNTGELFF; DNA: TGTGCCAGCAGCTCCCGGGAGGTACGGAACACCGGGGAGCTGTTTTTT
D: NA; V: TRBV7-9; J: TRBJ1-4; size: NA; CDR3: CASSLKSDRDEKLFF; DNA: TGTGCCAGCAGCTTAAAATCAGACCGCGACGAAAAACTGTTTTTT
D: NA; V: TRBV27; J: TRBJ2-3; size: NA; CDR3: CASSLIPTTSTDTQYF; DNA: TGTGCCAGCAGTTTAATACCTACAACTAGCACAGATACGCAGTATTTT
D: NA; V: TRBV28; J: TRBJ1-2; size: NA; CDR3: CASASRDAGVNYGYTF; DNA: TGTGCCAGCGCGTCCCGGGACGCCGGAGTTAACTATGGCTACACCTTC
D: NA; V: TRBV19; J: TRBJ2-5; size: NA; CDR3: CASSIDLGGLQETQYF; DNA: TGTGCCAGTAGTATAGATCTTGGGGGCCTACAAGAGACCCAGTACTTC
D: TRBD2; V: TRBV29-1; J: TRBJ2-1; size: NA; CDR3: CSVELAGEVYEQFF; DNA: TGCAGCGTTGAACTAGCGGGAGAGGTCTATGAGCAGTTCTTC
D: NA; V: TRBV7-9; J: TRBJ2-1; size: NA; CDR3: CASSLARGTEGYNEQFF; DNA: TGTGCCAGCAGCTTAGCGCGGGGGACAGAGGGGTACAATGAGCAGTTCTTC
D: TRBD1; V: TRBV7-9; J: TRBJ2-7; size: NA; CDR3: CASSSLQGGAYEQYF; DNA: TGTGCCAGCAGCTCCTTACAGGGGGGAGCCTACGAGCAGTACTTC
D: NA; V: TRBV25-1; J: TRBJ2-3; size: NA; CDR3: CASIGFEDTQYF; DNA: TGTGCCAGCATCGGGTTCGAAGATACGCAGTATTTT
D: NA; V: TRBV11-2; J: TRBJ1-1; size: NA; CDR3: CASSLVEDSEAFF; DNA: TGTGCCAGCAGCTTAGTAGAGGACAGTGAAGCTTTCTTT
D: NA; V: TRBV5-8; J: TRBJ2-3; size: NA; CDR3: CASSLVASYTDTQYF; DNA: TGTGCCAGCAGCTTGGTCGCCAGCTACACAGATACGCAGTATTTT
D: TRBD2; V: TRBV25-1; J: TRBJ2-3; size: NA; CDR3: CASSDREGASTDTQYF; DNA: TGTGCCAGCAGTGACAGGGAGGGTGCTAGCACAGATACGCAGTATTTT
D: TRBD2; V: TRBV4-1; J: TRBJ2-7; size: NA; CDR3: CASSPLAGASYEQYF; DNA: TGCGCCAGCAGCCCCCTTGCGGGAGCATCCTACGAGCAGTACTTC
D: TRBD1; V: TRBV6-1; J: TRBJ2-7; size: NA; CDR3: CASSWTGTYEQYF; DNA: TGTGCCAGCAGTTGGACAGGGACCTACGAGCAGTACTTC
D: NA; V: TRBV4-2; J: TRBJ1-5; size: NA; CDR3: CASSQDKYSNQPQHF; DNA: TGTGCCAGCAGCCAAGACAAATATAGCAATCAGCCCCAGCATTTT
D: TRBD2; V: TRBV28; J: TRBJ2-1; size: NA; CDR3: CASSFGGGLYNEQFF; DNA: TGTGCCAGCAGTTTTGGCGGGGGACTTTACAATGAGCAGTTCTTC
D: NA; V: TRBV27; J: TRBJ1-2; size: NA; CDR3: CASSLSIGVLYGYTF; DNA: TGTGCCAGCAGTTTATCGATCGGGGTACTCTATGGCTACACCTTC
D: TRBD2; V: TRBV11-2; J: TRBJ2-3; size: NA; CDR3: CASSLLPGGLGTDTQYF; DNA: TGTGCCAGCAGCTTACTACCGGGGGGGCTCGGAACAGATACGCAGTATTTT
D: NA; V: TRBV10-3; J: TRBJ2-2; size: NA; CDR3: CAIEGDGELFF; DNA: TGTGCCATCGAAGGCGACGGGGAGCTGTTTTTT
D: NA; V: TRBV11-2; J: TRBJ2-7; size: NA; CDR3: CASTPRGGSHDEQYF; DNA: TGTGCCAGCACTCCGAGGGGGGGGAGCCATGACGAGCAGTACTTC
D: NA; V: TRBV15; J: TRBJ1-5; size: NA; CDR3: CATSRDPWQGGHQPQHF; DNA: TGTGCCACCAGCAGAGATCCTTGGCAGGGAGGCCATCAGCCCCAGCATTTT
D: NA; V: TRBV27; J: TRBJ2-7; size: NA; CDR3: CAAGTSYEQYF; DNA: TGTGCTGCAGGGACCTCCTACGAGCAGTACTTC
D: TRBD1; V: TRBV6-1; J: TRBJ1-2; size: NA; CDR3: CASSENRGRDYGYTF; DNA: TGTGCCAGCAGTGAAAACAGGGGCAGGGACTATGGCTACACCTTC
D: NA; V: TRBV7-6; J: TRBJ2-1; size: NA; CDR3: CASSLAGSNEQFF; DNA: TGTGCCAGCAGCTTAGCAGGGAGCAATGAGCAGTTCTTC
D: NA; V: TRBV4-1; J: TRBJ2-3; size: NA; CDR3: CASSPYTGGGGQGTDTQYF; DNA: TGCGCCAGCAGCCCCTACACAGGAGGGGGGGGACAGGGCACAGATACGCAGTATTTT
D: NA; V: TRBV7-9; J: TRBJ1-2; size: NA; CDR3: CASSFISRGAGYTF; DNA: TGTGCCAGCAGCTTTATCTCCAGGGGTGCTGGCTACACCTTC
D: NA; V: TRBV6-5; J: TRBJ2-7; size: NA; CDR3: CASRPFLGDSYEQYF; DNA: TGTGCCAGCAGACCTTTCCTGGGGGACTCCTACGAGCAGTACTTC
D: NA; V: TRBV21-1; J: TRBJ1-1; size: few; CDR3: CASIPKAFF; DNA: TGTGCCAGCATCCCCAAGGCTTTCTTT
D: TRBD2; V: TRBV7-9; J: TRBJ2-3; size: once; CDR3: CASSTKREGVADTQYF; DNA: TGTGCCAGCAGCACAAAGCGGGAGGGGGTCGCAGATACGCAGTATTTT
D: NA; V: TRBV11-2; J: TRBJ2-3; size: NA; CDR3: CASSLYRLGTDTQYF; DNA: TGTGCCAGCAGCTTGTACAGACTTGGCACAGATACGCAGTATTTT
D: TRBD2; V: TRBV7-9; J: TRBJ2-2; size: NA; CDR3: CASTSLGLAVTGELFF; DNA: TGTGCCAGCACCTCCCTGGGACTAGCGGTCACCGGGGAGCTGTTTTTT
D: NA; V: TRBV4-1; J: TRBJ1-2; size: once; CDR3: CASSSQGDYGYTF; DNA: TGCGCCAGCAGTTCCCAAGGAGACTATGGCTACACCTTC
D: TRBD1; V: TRBV13; J: TRBJ2-7; size: NA; CDR3: CASSLEGQGLYEQYF; DNA: TGTGCCAGCAGCTTAGAAGGACAGGGACTTTACGAGCAGTACTTC
D: TRBD1; V: TRBV18; J: TRBJ2-7; size: NA; CDR3: CASSPDSPGQGTLTYEQYF; DNA: TGTGCCAGTTCACCAGATTCCCCGGGACAGGGGACGCTCACCTACGAGCAGTACTTC
D: TRBD1; V: TRBV4-3; J: TRBJ1-1; size: NA; CDR3: CASSQDQGVNTEAFF; DNA: TGCGCCAGCAGCCAAGATCAGGGGGTGAACACTGAAGCTTTCTTT
D: TRBD2; V: TRBV6-6; J: TRBJ2-3; size: NA; CDR3: CASSSGLFTDTQYF; DNA: TGTGCCAGCAGTTCGGGACTATTCACAGATACGCAGTATTTT
D: TRBD2; V: TRBV7-2; J: TRBJ2-7; size: NA; CDR3: CASSSRDASGRYPYEQYF; DNA: TGTGCCAGCAGCTCAAGGGATGCTAGCGGGAGGTACCCCTACGAGCAGTACTTC
D: NA; V: TRBV6-5; J: TRBJ1-1; size: once; CDR3: CASSYSWGESTEAFF; DNA: TGTGCCAGCAGTTACTCGTGGGGAGAATCCACTGAAGCTTTCTTT
D: NA; V: TRBV27; J: TRBJ2-7; size: NA; CDR3: CASSPGHSYEQYF; DNA: TGTGCCAGCAGTCCAGGGCATTCCTACGAGCAGTACTTC
D: TRBD2; V: TRBV15; J: TRBJ2-1; size: NA; CDR3: CATSRNLLAGYNEQFF; DNA: TGTGCCACCAGCAGAAACTTACTAGCGGGGTACAATGAGCAGTTCTTC
D: NA; V: TRBV4-1; J: TRBJ2-7; size: few; CDR3: CASSQLYGTYEQYF; DNA: TGCGCCAGCAGCCAATTATACGGGACCTACGAGCAGTACTTC
D: TRBD1; V: TRBV7-3; J: TRBJ2-7; size: NA; CDR3: CASRLKGQGRSYEQYF; DNA: TGTGCCAGCAGATTAAAGGGACAGGGCCGCTCCTACGAGCAGTACTTC
D: TRBD1; V: TRBV5-4; J: TRBJ1-2; size: NA; CDR3: CASSLGTGYYGYTF; DNA: TGTGCCAGCAGCTTGGGGACAGGGTACTATGGCTACACCTTC
D: NA; V: TRBV30; J: TRBJ2-3; size: NA; CDR3: CAWYRLRTSTDTQYF; DNA: TGTGCCTGGTACCGACTACGTACTAGCACAGATACGCAGTATTTT
D: NA; V: TRBV6-1; J: TRBJ2-5; size: NA; CDR3: CASSEVETGSETQYF; DNA: TGTGCCAGCAGTGAAGTGGAAACAGGGTCGGAGACCCAGTACTTC